This T cell receptor (beta chain) originates from a study of CD8 T cells in ankylosing spondylitis. Generation of TCR beta libraries employed quantitative 5'-RACE incorporating molecular barcodes. TCRdb ran MiXCR on the 5' RACE reads and lists one entry per CDR3 protein. The top ten clones hold 45% to 65% of a sample with about 90,000 distinct CDR3 sequences, around 30% of them seen once. This CDR3 has 15 amino acids. Trimming cost V 0 bases and J 1 base, with 9 bases left between them. Germline CDR1 DFQATT, CDR2 SNEGSKA (reference sequence). Study conclusions and caveats: There was reportedly significant enrichment of clones that were disease-linked in matched ankylosing spondylitis synovial fluid.

This clonotype occurred a few times. Antigen unknown. The clonotype originates from a male donor with ankylosing spondylitis or in good health (not recorded which). The chain links TRBV20-1 to TRBJ2-2, with D possibly matching TRBD2 (5 bases). The sequencing input was blood, either unsorted or a sorted T cell fraction (not recorded which). As DNA, the CDR3 is TGCAGTGCTAGAGATCTAGGGAGGAACACCGGGGAGCTGTTTTTT. The encoded protein is CSARDLGRNTGELFF.